What follows are 28 T cell receptor beta chains derived from one specimen sequenced in a study of radiotherapy plus CTLA-4 blockade in lung cancer. Sequencing was performed with immunoSEQ multiplex PCR; in TCRdb, only in-frame clones are kept and a portion is missing. The data hold approximately 70,000 clones, with about 72% observed a single time. Sequencing used peripheral blood, obtained from a patient treated with radiotherapy plus ipilimumab. Receptors were obtained from a human donor with non-small cell lung cancer whose response to radiotherapy plus ipilimumab could not be evaluated. Some clones in this sample may be carry-over from other donors' samples.

The chain joins TRBV19 to TRBJ1-5, with TRBD1 matching 11 bases. CDR1 and CDR2 (germline): LNHDA, SQIVND (reference sequence). The CDR3 is 16 residues long. Unmatched junction bases numbered 5, after V lost 5 bases and J lost 2 bases. The CDR3, as DNA: TGTGCCAGTAGTGTTGGGACAGGGGGGGGCAATCAGCCCCAGCATTTT. Its protein product is CASSVGTGGGNQPQHF.

This clone was seen a handful of times. This chain links TRBV5-6 with TRBJ1-4, with 10 bases matching TRBD1. CDR1 and CDR2 (germline): SGHDT, YYEEEE. The CDR3 is 15 residues long. The trim removed 2 bases at V and 5 bases at J, leaving 3 bases unmatched. The DNA for the CDR3 is TGTGCCAGCAGCTTCCCGGGACAGGGGAATGAAAAACTGTTTTTT. Protein: CASSFPGQGNEKLFF.

The CDR3 nucleotides read TGTGCCAGCAGCTTAGCTGGACTAGCGGGCTATTACAATGAGCAGTTCTTC. It encodes CASSLAGLAGYYNEQFF. The chain employs TRBV7-9 and TRBJ2-1, with 11 bases that match TRBD2. Germline V gene lookup returns CDR1 SEHNR and CDR2 FQNEAQ (reference sequence). With V trimmed by 0 bases and J by 4 bases, 5 bases remained unmatched. The length of the CDR3 is 17 residues.

The rearrangement uses TRBV28 and TRBJ2-1; D gene ambiguous. V lost 5 bases, J lost 5 bases, and 10 bases lay in between. Germline CDR1 reads MDHEN; CDR2 reads SYDVKM. The CDR3 has 13 residues. This CDR3 is CASSTTYNNEQFF. CDR3 in DNA: TGTGCCAGCAGTACCACGTACAACAATGAGCAGTTCTTC.

V is TRBV6-1 and J is TRBJ2-3; TRBD1 matches 7 bases. The CDR3 spans 14 residues. J lost 6 bases, V lost 4 bases, and 7 bases had no gene match. Germline loops: CDR1 MNHNS, CDR2 SASEGT. CDR3 protein: CASSGEGAWDTQYF. The CDR3 DNA is TGTGCCAGCAGTGGTGAGGGGGCTTGGGATACGCAGTATTTT.

The chain carries TRBV29-1 and TRBJ2-3; TRBD1 is a possible D gene (6 bases). Trimming took off 7 bases at V and 0 bases at J, with 11 bases between the two ends. Germline lookup yields CDR1 SQVTM and CDR2 ANQGSEA. This CDR3 is built from 13 residues. The CDR3 sequence is CSAPDRSTDTQYF. In nucleotides, the CDR3 is TGCAGCGCCCCCGACAGGAGCACAGATACGCAGTATTTT.

V and J are TRBV7-6 and TRBJ2-3; no firm D call. V was shortened by 7 bases and J by 1 base, with 15 bases between the two germline ends. The CDR3 runs to 15 residues. CDR1 and CDR2 from the germline V gene are SGHVS and FNYEAQ. CDR3 DNA: TGTGCCAGCACCCCTACCCTGAGAGGCACAGATACGCAGTATTTT. Protein sequence: CASTPTLRGTDTQYF. Using reference TRBV7-6 and TRBJ2-3 for the parts outside the CDR3, the full variable domain is GAGVSQSPRYKVTKRGQDVALRCDPISGHVSLYWYRQALGQGPEFLTYFNYEAQQDKSGLPNDRFSAERPEGSISTLTIQRTEQRDSAMYRCASTPTLRGTDTQYFGPGTRLTVL.

The chain has TRBV6-5 and TRBJ1-5; a possible D gene is TRBD1 (5 bases). Germline values: CDR1 MNHEY, CDR2 SVGAGI. The CDR3 runs to 12 residues. Trimming took off 6 bases at V and 6 bases at J, with 9 bases between the two ends. CDR3: CASSQGGQPQHF. The CDR3 nucleotides are TGTGCCAGCAGCCAGGGTGGTCAGCCCCAGCATTTT.

This chain uses TRBV7-2 with TRBJ2-7; 7 bases are shared with TRBD2. The V and J ends lost 1 base and 2 bases, in that order; junction bases with no gene match: 5. The CDR3 extends over 15 amino acids. The germline gives CDR1 SGHTA, CDR2 FQGNSA. The CDR3 region has the DNA TGTGCCAGCAGCTTAGGGATGGGGGGGGCCTACGAGCAGTACTTC. The encoded protein is CASSLGMGGAYEQYF. The complete variable domain, with remaining parts taken from reference TRBV7-2 and TRBJ2-7, reads GAGVSQSPSNKVTEKGKDVELRCDPISGHTALYWYRQSLGQGLEFLIYFQGNSAPDKSGLPSDRFSAERTGGSVSTLTIQRTQQEDSAVYLCASSLGMGGAYEQYFGPGTRLTVT.

The chain uses TRBV25-1 and TRBJ1-2; possible D gene TRBD1, 6 bases. The CDR3 extends over 13 amino acids. The germline V gene encodes CDR1 MGHDK and CDR2 SYGVNS. Trimming removed 1 base at V and 4 bases at J, with 7 bases between. The CDR3 DNA reads TGTGCCAGCAGTGAATCGGACAGCTATGGCTACACCTTC. As protein: CASSESDSYGYTF.

This clone was seen more than once but under ten times. V gene TRBV28 combines with J gene TRBJ1-2; D is perhaps TRBD1 (6 bases). This CDR3 spans 17 amino acids. Germline V gene sequence: CDR1 MDHEN, CDR2 SYDVKM. V dropped 2 bases and J dropped 0 bases, with 16 bases sitting between them. In DNA form, the CDR3 reads TGTGCCAGCAGTTTACCCCCCGGGACACATTCTAACTATGGCTACACCTTC. Translation gives CASSLPPGTHSNYGYTF.

This chain joins TRBV29-1 and TRBJ1-4; TRBD1 might be the D (6 bases). Deletions cut 7 bases from V and 5 bases from J, with 14 bases between. Germline values: CDR1 SQVTM, CDR2 ANQGSEA. CDR3 length equals 13 residues. In nucleotides, the CDR3 is TGCAGCGCCGGGACACCGGGCAATGAAAAACTGTTTTTT. Protein: CSAGTPGNEKLFF. The entire variable domain, with the rest obtained from reference TRBV29-1 and TRBJ1-4, is as follows: SAVISQKPSRDICQRGTSLTIQCQVDSQVTMMFWYRQQPGQSLTLIATANQGSEATYESGFVIDKFPISRPNLTFSTLTVSNMSPEDSSIYLCSAGTPGNEKLFFGSGTQLSVL.

CDR3 nucleotide sequence: TGTGCCAGCAGTGAATGGGCAGACACTGAAGCTTTCTTT. Its translation is CASSEWADTEAFF. The chain joins TRBV25-1 to TRBJ1-1; no firm D call. V was clipped by 1 base and J by 3 bases, with 6 bases between them. Germline V gene sequence: CDR1 MGHDK, CDR2 SYGVNS. This CDR3 has 13 residues.

This rearrangement joins TRBV10-2 to TRBJ1-6; 7 bases fit TRBD1. V gave up 1 base and J gave up 8 bases; unmatched junction bases: 5. The CDR3 runs 15 residues. Germline loops: CDR1 WSHSY, CDR2 SAAADI. The CDR3 DNA reads TGCGCCAGCAGTGAGTTTCCGGGACAGTATTCACCCCTCCACTTT. Translating gives CASSEFPGQYSPLHF.

This chain connects TRBV4-3 to TRBJ1-2, with D uncertain. This CDR3 spans 13 amino acids. Germline V CDR1 and CDR2: LGHNA, YSLEER. Trimming cost V 0 bases and J 4 bases, with 6 bases left between them. CDR3 residues: CASSQDGSYGYTF. The CDR3 nucleotides are TGCGCCAGCAGCCAAGATGGGAGCTATGGCTACACCTTC.

This clone ranks as large. V usage is TRBV7-2 and J usage is TRBJ1-3; 10 positions agree with TRBD1. The CDR3 is made up of 17 amino acids. Per the germline V gene, CDR1 is SGHTA and CDR2 is FQGNSA. The junction had 9 bases not matched to a gene; V was cut back by 3 bases and J by 4 bases. DNA of the CDR3: TGTGCCAGCAGCTTGTACTCTGGGACAGGGGCGGGAAACACCATATATTTT. It translates to CASSLYSGTGAGNTIYF.

The chain couples TRBV5-1 to TRBJ1-3, with 7 bases that match TRBD1. The CDR3 length is 15 residues. From germline, CDR1 is SGHRS and CDR2 YFSETQ. Germline trimming cut 4 bases from V and 1 base from J; bases unmatched to any gene: 5. CDR3 sequence (DNA): TGCGCCAGCAGCCCCGACAGGGCTTCTGGAAACACCATATATTTT. Its protein product is CASSPDRASGNTIYF.

This clone appeared many times. The rearrangement links TRBV28 to TRBJ1-5; no clear D gene. Germline V gives CDR1 MDHEN, CDR2 SYDVKM. The CDR3 extends over 12 amino acids. Trimming took 6 bases from V and 9 from J, leaving 12 bases between them. The CDR3 loop is CASSLKSGPQHF. The CDR3 DNA reads TGTGCCAGCAGCCTAAAATCCGGGCCCCAGCATTTT.

This clone came up a few times. The chain combines TRBV28 with TRBJ2-1, with 8 bases lining up with TRBD2. This CDR3 comprises 15 residues. Germline V gene sequence: CDR1 MDHEN, CDR2 SYDVKM. V lost 5 bases to trimming and J lost 5 bases; unmatched junction nucleotides: 8. The CDR3 DNA reads as TGTGCCAGCAGTGTCGTTGCGGGGGGTCACAATGAGCAGTTCTTC. As protein: CASSVVAGGHNEQFF.

In this sample, this clone turned up a few times. The V gene is TRBV5-4, the J gene TRBJ2-3, with D hard to call. Trimming took 4 bases from V and 0 from J, leaving 12 bases between them. The germline gives CDR1 SGHNT, CDR2 YYREEE (reference sequence). The CDR3 is 15 amino acids. The DNA of the CDR3 is TGTGCCAGCAGCCGCCAGGCCTCTAGCACAGATACGCAGTATTTT. Protein product: CASSRQASSTDTQYF.

V usage is TRBV2 and J usage is TRBJ1-4; the match to TRBD1 covers 8 bases. The V gene's germline CDR1 is SNHLY and CDR2 FYNNEI. Unmatched junction bases numbered 5, after V lost 5 bases and J lost 0 bases. This CDR3 is 16 amino acids long. The CDR3, as DNA: TGTGCCAGCAGTAGGGACAGGTCTGCAACTAATGAAAAACTGTTTTTT. This codes for CASSRDRSATNEKLFF.

The V call is TRBV5-1, the J call TRBJ1-2; no clear D. CDR1 SGHRS and CDR2 YFSETQ come from the germline V gene. Trimming removed 1 base at V and 4 bases at J, with 14 bases between. The length of the CDR3 is 15 residues. The chain's CDR3 is CASSLTAAEGYGYTF. The CDR3 DNA follows: TGCGCCAGCAGCTTGACTGCCGCAGAGGGCTATGGCTACACCTTC.

The chain recombines TRBV18 with TRBJ1-1; a weak D match, TRBD1 (6 bases). Germline CDR1 is KGHSH and CDR2 is LQKENI. V dropped 3 bases and J dropped 1 base, with 12 bases sitting between them. This CDR3 spans 15 amino acids. This CDR3 reads CASSPATGQNTEAFF. CDR3 nucleotide sequence: TGTGCCAGCTCACCGGCCACAGGGCAGAACACTGAAGCTTTCTTT.

V usage is TRBV2 and J usage is TRBJ1-2; D unresolved. Trimming removed 4 bases from V and 8 bases from J, with 14 bases in between. In germline, CDR1 is SNHLY, CDR2 FYNNEI. CDR3 size: 13 residues. The CDR3, as DNA: TGTGCCAGCAGTGGGCAGGCGTCTGGAGGCTACACCTTC. This codes for CASSGQASGGYTF. The variable domain in full, completed from reference TRBV2 and TRBJ1-2, reads EPEVTQTPSHQVTQMGQEVILRCVPISNHLYFYWYRQILGQKVEFLVSFYNNEISEKSEIFDDQFSVERPDGSNFTLKIRSTKLEDSAMYFCASSGQASGGYTFGSGTRLTVV.

The chain combines TRBV7-2 with TRBJ1-5; a possible D gene is TRBD1 (5 bases). Between the trimmed V and J ends, which lost 5 bases and 7 bases, there was a span of 12 bases. The CDR3 loop spans 13 amino acids. CDR1 SGHTA and CDR2 FQGNSA come from the germline V gene. The CDR3 nucleotides read TGTGCCAGCAGCCCAAACCAGGGACAGCCCCAGCATTTT. Translating it yields CASSPNQGQPQHF.

To note about this clone: Other DNA sequences in the same sample also yield this CDR3. The chain combines TRBV2 with TRBJ1-6, with a tentative D call TRBD1 (5 bases). Germline lookup yields CDR1 SNHLY and CDR2 FYNNEI. This CDR3 spans 16 amino acids. Trimming took off 0 bases at V and 10 bases at J, with 16 bases between the two ends. Here the CDR3 reads CASSEALGGVGSPLHF. The CDR3 coding sequence is TGTGCCAGCAGTGAAGCGCTTGGGGGGGTAGGATCACCCCTCCACTTT.

The V gene is TRBV7-6, the J gene TRBJ2-3, with 10 bases that match TRBD2. Germline V gene lookup returns CDR1 SGHVS and CDR2 FNYEAQ. The V gene end was trimmed by 6 bases and the J gene end by 8 bases; junction bases not matched to a gene: 5. The CDR3 has 13 residues. The CDR3 DNA reads TGTGCCAGCAGAAGACTAGCGGGCGCTACGCAGTATTTT. This codes for CASRRLAGATQYF.

The chain has TRBV7-6 and TRBJ2-1, with 7 bases matching TRBD2. This CDR3 spans 13 amino acids. CDR1 and CDR2 (germline): SGHVS, FNYEAQ. J gave up 15 bases and V 5 bases, and 13 bases lay outside the gene matches. The chain's CDR3 is CASSLNGGDYPFF. DNA for the CDR3: TGTGCCAGCAGCCTCAATGGGGGGGACTATCCGTTCTTC.